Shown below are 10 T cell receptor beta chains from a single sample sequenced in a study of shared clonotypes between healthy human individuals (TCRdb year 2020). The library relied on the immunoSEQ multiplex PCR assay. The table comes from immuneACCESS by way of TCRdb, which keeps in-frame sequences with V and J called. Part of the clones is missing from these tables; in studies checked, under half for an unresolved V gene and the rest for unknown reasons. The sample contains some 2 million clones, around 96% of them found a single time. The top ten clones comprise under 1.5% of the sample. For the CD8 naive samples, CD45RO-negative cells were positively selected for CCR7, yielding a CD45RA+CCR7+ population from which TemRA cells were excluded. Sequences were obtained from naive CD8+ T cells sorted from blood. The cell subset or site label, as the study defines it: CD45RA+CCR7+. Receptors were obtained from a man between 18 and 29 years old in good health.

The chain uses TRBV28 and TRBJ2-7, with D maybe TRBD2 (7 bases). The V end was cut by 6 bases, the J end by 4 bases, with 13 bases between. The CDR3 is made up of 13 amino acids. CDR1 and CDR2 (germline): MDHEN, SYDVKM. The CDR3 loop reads CASRGGGIYEQYF. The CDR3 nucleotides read TGTGCCAGCAGGGGAGGGGGTATTTACGAGCAGTACTTC.

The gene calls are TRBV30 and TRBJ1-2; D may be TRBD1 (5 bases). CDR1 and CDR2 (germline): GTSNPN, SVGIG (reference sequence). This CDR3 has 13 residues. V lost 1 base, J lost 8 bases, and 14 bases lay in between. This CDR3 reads CAWSDPDTQGYTF. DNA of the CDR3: TGTGCCTGGAGTGACCCGGACACCCAAGGCTACACCTTC.

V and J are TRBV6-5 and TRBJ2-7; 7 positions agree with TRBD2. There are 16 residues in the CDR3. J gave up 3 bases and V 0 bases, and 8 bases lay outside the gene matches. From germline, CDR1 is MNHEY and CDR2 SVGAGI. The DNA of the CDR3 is TGTGCCAGCAGTTACTCGAGTGGCGGGGGAAACTACGAGCAGTACTTC. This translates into CASSYSSGGGNYEQYF.

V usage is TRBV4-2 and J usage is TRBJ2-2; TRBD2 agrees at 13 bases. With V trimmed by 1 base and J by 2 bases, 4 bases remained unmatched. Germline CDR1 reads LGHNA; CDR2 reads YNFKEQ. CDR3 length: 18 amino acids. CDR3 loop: CASSQVGLAGVNTGELFF. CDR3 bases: TGTGCCAGCAGCCAAGTAGGACTAGCGGGGGTCAACACCGGGGAGCTGTTTTTT.

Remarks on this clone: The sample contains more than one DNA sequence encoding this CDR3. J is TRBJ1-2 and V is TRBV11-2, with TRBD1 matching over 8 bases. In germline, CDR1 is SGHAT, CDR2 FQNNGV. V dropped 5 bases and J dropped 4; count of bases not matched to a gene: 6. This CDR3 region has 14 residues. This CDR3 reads CASSLLTGVYGYTF. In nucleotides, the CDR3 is TGTGCCAGCAGCCTCCTGACAGGGGTCTATGGCTACACCTTC.

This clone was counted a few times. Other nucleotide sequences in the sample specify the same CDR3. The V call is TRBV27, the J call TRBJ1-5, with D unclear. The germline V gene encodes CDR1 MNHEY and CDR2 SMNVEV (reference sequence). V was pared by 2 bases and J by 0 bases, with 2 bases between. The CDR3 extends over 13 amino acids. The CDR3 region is CASSLGSNQPQHF. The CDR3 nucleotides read TGTGCCAGCAGTTTAGGTAGCAATCAGCCCCAGCATTTT.

The CDR3 protein is CASTQGYSPWNEQFF. The CDR3 DNA reads as TGTGCCAGCACCCAGGGGTACAGTCCGTGGAATGAGCAGTTCTTC. The chain joins TRBV6-1 to TRBJ2-1; a weak D match, TRBD1 (6 bases). With 7 bases removed from V and 7 bases from J, the gap between germline ends came to 20 bases. Germline V gene sequence: CDR1 MNHNS, CDR2 SASEGT. The CDR3 has 15 residues.

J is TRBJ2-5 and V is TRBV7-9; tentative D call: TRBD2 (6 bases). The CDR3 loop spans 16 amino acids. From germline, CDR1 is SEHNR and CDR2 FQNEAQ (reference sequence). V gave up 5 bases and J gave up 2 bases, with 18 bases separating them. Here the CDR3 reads CASSPSAGILQETQYF. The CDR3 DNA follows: TGTGCCAGCAGCCCTAGCGCGGGGATACTACAAGAGACCCAGTACTTC. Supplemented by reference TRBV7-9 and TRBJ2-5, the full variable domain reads DTGVSQNPRHKITKRGQNVTFRCDPISEHNRLYWYRQTLGQGPEFLTYFQNEAQLEKSRLLSDRFSAERPKGSFSTLEIQRTEQGDSAMYLCASSPSAGILQETQYFGPGTRLLVL.

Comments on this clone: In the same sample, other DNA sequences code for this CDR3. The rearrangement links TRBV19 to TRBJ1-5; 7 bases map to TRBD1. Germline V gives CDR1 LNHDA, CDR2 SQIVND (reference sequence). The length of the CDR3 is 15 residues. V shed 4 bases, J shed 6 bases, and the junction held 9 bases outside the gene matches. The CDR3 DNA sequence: TGTGCCAGTAGTACCTCTGACAGGGTCGGTCAGCCCCAGCATTTT. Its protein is CASSTSDRVGQPQHF.

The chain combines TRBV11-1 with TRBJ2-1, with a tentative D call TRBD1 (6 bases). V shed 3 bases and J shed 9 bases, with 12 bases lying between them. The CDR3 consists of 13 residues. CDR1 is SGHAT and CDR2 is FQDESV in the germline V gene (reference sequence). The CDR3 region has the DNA TGTGCCAGCAGCTTGGGCCAGGGGCTTGAGCAGTTCTTC. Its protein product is CASSLGQGLEQFF.